What follows are 8 T cell receptor beta chains derived from one specimen sequenced in a study of molecular identifiers for immune sequencing clone quantification. Using its own MiXCR run on the PCR reads, TCRdb lists one record per CDR3 protein. The table records about 640,000 distinct CDR3 sequences, roughly 21% of them present only once. The material sequenced was naive CD8+ T cells from blood, with Jurkat cell RNA spiked in. This sample's subset: FACS-sorted CD8+CD4-CCR7+CD45RA+ naive T cells. These receptors were taken from a human donor in good health. Some libraries in this study had Jurkat cell RNA spiked in.

This clonotype was observed at least ten times. The chain has TRBV19 and TRBJ2-3, with 9 bases identical to TRBD1. V was clipped by 10 bases and J by 3 bases; unmatched bases: 8. The CDR3 is 14 amino acids. Per germline, CDR1 LNHDA and CDR2 SQIVND (reference sequence). The CDR3 spells CATWDDRGTDTQYF. DNA for the CDR3: TGTGCCACATGGGACGACAGGGGGACAGATACGCAGTATTTT.

Ten or more counts support this clonotype. V gene TRBV4-2 combines with J gene TRBJ2-3; a weak D match, TRBD2 (6 bases). CDR1 LGHNA and CDR2 YNFKEQ come from the germline V gene. The CDR3 is made up of 15 amino acids. The V gene lost 3 bases and the J gene lost 0 bases, with 10 bases spanning the gap. The CDR3 here is CASSQTGTSTDTQYF. The CDR3, as DNA: TGTGCCAGCAGCCAGACCGGGACTAGCACAGATACGCAGTATTTT.

This clonotype was recorded at least ten times. The CDR3 spells CASSFTGGHEQYF. CDR3 nucleotides: TGCGCCAGCAGCTTTACAGGGGGCCACGAGCAGTACTTC. The chain joins TRBV5-1 to TRBJ2-7, with TRBD1 matching 9 bases. CDR1 and CDR2 from the germline V gene are SGHRS and YFSETQ. Germline trimming cut 2 bases from V and 5 bases from J; bases unmatched to any gene: 2. The CDR3 is 13 amino acids.

V is TRBV5-1 and J is TRBJ2-5, with D tentatively TRBD1 (6 bases). Germline lookup yields CDR1 SGHRS and CDR2 YFSETQ. The V end was cut by 3 bases, the J end by 0 bases, with 12 bases between. This CDR3 spans 15 amino acids. CDR3: CASSSGQLHQETQYF. The CDR3, as DNA: TGCGCCAGCAGCTCCGGACAGCTACACCAAGAGACCCAGTACTTC.

This clonotype was found many times. The V and J genes are TRBV2 and TRBJ2-3; the D call may be TRBD1 or TRBD2 (6 bases each). CDR1 and CDR2 from the germline V gene are SNHLY and FYNNEI. The CDR3 length is 16 residues. The V end lost 3 bases, the J end lost 6 bases, and 19 bases lay between the germline ends. CDR3 region: CASSDMGQQEGDTQYF. Here the CDR3 DNA reads TGTGCCAGCAGTGATATGGGACAACAGGAGGGGGATACGCAGTATTTT.

The chain has TRBV4-1 and TRBJ2-7; no firm D call. This CDR3 contains 13 residues. V lost 1 base to trimming and J lost 3 bases, with 7 bases between them. Germline CDR1 MGHRA, CDR2 YSYEKL. Here the CDR3 DNA reads TGCGCCAGCAGCCAAGCGGCCAGCTACGAGCAGTACGTC. It yields the protein CASSQAASYEQYV.

The chain combines TRBV3-1 with TRBJ2-2; 11 nucleotides line up with TRBD2. V lost 4 bases, J lost 0 bases, and 7 bases stayed unmatched. Germline lookup yields CDR1 LGHDT and CDR2 YNNKEL (reference sequence). The CDR3 sequence is 18 residues long. CDR3 in amino acids: CASSPQGLADTNTGELFF. In DNA, the CDR3 is TGTGCCAGCAGCCCCCAGGGACTAGCGGATACGAACACCGGGGAGCTGTTTTTT.

As concerns this clonotype: This may be a read error: a much more frequent sequence differs by one nucleotide. The V gene is TRBV20-1, the J gene TRBJ2-7, with TRBD2 matching 8 bases. There are 15 residues in the CDR3. Trimming removed 1 base from V and 1 base from J; junction bases left unmatched: 6. Germline V gene sequence: CDR1 DFQATT, CDR2 SNEGSKA (reference sequence). CDR3 in amino acids: CSARGAGEMSYEQYF. The CDR3 DNA is TGCAGTGCTAGAGGAGCGGGAGAGATGTCCTACGAGCAGTACTTC.